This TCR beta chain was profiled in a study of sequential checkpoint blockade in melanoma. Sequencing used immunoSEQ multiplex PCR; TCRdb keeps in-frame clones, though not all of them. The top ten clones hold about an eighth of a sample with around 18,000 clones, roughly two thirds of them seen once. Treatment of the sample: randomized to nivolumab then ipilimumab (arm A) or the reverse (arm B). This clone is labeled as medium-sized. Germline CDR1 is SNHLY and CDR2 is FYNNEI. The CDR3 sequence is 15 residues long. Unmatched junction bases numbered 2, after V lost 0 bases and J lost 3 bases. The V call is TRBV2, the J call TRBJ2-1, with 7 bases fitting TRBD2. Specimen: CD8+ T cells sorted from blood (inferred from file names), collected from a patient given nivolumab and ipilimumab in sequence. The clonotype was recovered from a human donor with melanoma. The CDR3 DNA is TGTGCCAGCAGTGAAGCGGGGACTATCTACAATGAGCAGTTCTTC. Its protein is CASSEAGTIYNEQFF.